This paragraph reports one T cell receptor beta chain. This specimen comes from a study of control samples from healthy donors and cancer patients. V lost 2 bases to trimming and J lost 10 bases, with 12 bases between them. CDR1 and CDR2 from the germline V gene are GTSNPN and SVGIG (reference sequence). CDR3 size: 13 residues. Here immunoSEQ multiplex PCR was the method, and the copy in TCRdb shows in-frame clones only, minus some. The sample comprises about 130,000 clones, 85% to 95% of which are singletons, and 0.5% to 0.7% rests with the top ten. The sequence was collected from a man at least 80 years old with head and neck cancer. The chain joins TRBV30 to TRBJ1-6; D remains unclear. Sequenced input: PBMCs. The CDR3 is CAWSISMGSPLHF. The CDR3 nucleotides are TGTGCCTGGAGTATTTCGATGGGATCACCCCTCCACTTT.